This TCR beta chain derives from a study of blood T cells in healthy people across ages (dated by TCRdb to between 2014 and 2017). Regarding the complete study: In model experiments, roughly one uniquely barcoded TCR beta cDNA molecule per two T cells was captured by template switching. The study analyzed two additional independent replicas of 1 million unique cDNA reads from the same blood draw for two donors, one aged 18 to 29 and one aged 80 or older. The donors were split into four age groups: young (average around 15 years), middle-aged (about 40), aged (approximately 60) and long-lived (roughly 77). Donors of different ages were randomly distributed across sequencing lanes to avoid experimental bias. The study measured age-related changes in TCR beta repertoire diversity using deep sequencing normalized with unique cDNA molecular identifiers. Points the paper makes about the study in general: Estimates of total diversity based on one million sequenced T cells were regarded as lower bounds and as underestimates. Compared with the aged group, the long-lived group had more naive CD4+ T cells, fewer expanded clones and increased TCR diversity, suggesting age selection. Observed TCR beta diversity per million T cells fell roughly linearly with age, and a significant reduction was already apparent by age roughly 40. Conclusive comparison of naive and antigen-experienced compartments was prevented by the profiling of bulk unsorted PBMCs. The percentage of naive T cells measured by flow cytometry correlated strongly with observed TCR beta diversity. Because donor CMV infection status was unknown, age-related changes in expanded clonotypes were potentially confounded.

The 39 donors, aged about 6 to 95 years, were systemically healthy Caucasian individuals from Russia. Approximately 10 milliliters of peripheral blood were collected from each donor into EDTA-treated Vacutainer tubes. Ficoll-Paque density-gradient centrifugation was used to isolate PBMCs, with at least 7 million obtained per sample. Trizol reagent was used to extract total RNA from the PBMCs, yielding at least 6 micrograms per sample. For every donor, flow cytometry on a PBMC aliquot measured the percentage of naive CD45RAhigh/CD27high T cells. Library prep was done by 5' RACE. Sequencing relied on an Illumina HiSeq 2500. A second 7 to 11 cycle PCR used a sample-barcoded 5' primer and a J-beta primer mix. A template-switch 5' adaptor carrying 12 random nucleotides introduced a unique molecular identifier onto each TCR beta cDNA molecule. Each sample yielded at least 3 million CDR3-containing paired-end reads. First-strand cDNA was synthesized from all RNA with the Mint cDNA synthesis kit, primed by a TRBC-specific oligonucleotide. Following uracil-DNA glycosylase treatment, all cDNA underwent a first 18-cycle PCR with the universal primers M1SS and BC2_uni_R. The source study handled its data this way. For normalization, 1 million high-quality reads, each with a distinct molecular identifier, were randomly selected from each sample. Instead of being binned into consensus sequences, reads with shared molecular identifiers were discarded. CDR3 identification, clonotype clustering and error correction used MiTCR with a Q25 quality threshold and the strictest error-elimination algorithm. A nonparametric unseen species model with Euler transformation was used to estimate a lower bound on total TCR beta diversity. TCRdb's own reprocessing of the public reads used fastp at Q25 and MiXCR and kept productive beta chains. Here each entry gathers all rows of one CDR3 protein and keeps the most common genes and DNA. V and J calls and clone size were set by TCRdb, not the authors. A total of about 1,500,000 distinct CDR3 sequences appear in this sample, approximately 38% of them only once. The ten largest clones represent roughly 7.9% of the sample.

The junction carries 15 bases between V and J, which are trimmed by 3 bases and 6 bases respectively. Including the terminal cysteine and phenylalanine, the CDR3 comprises 14 residues. Kept here is only the CDR3 DNA, which spans 42 bases and is read in frame from base 1. From a lookup of the germline V gene (reference sequence), CDR1 and CDR2 are GTSNPN and SVGIG. Only a few counts were recorded for this clonotype. What this receptor recognizes is not known. Base qualities are not recorded, but no much larger clone differs from it by a single base. Rearrangement joined TRBV30 to TRBJ2-1; there is no confident call for the D gene. Sequencing was carried out using blood. The clonotype originates from a woman younger than 30 in good health. At the DNA level, the sequence is TGTGCCTGGAGCGGACCAAACCGCGGCAATGAGCAGTTCTTC. The encoded protein is CAWSGPNRGNEQFF.